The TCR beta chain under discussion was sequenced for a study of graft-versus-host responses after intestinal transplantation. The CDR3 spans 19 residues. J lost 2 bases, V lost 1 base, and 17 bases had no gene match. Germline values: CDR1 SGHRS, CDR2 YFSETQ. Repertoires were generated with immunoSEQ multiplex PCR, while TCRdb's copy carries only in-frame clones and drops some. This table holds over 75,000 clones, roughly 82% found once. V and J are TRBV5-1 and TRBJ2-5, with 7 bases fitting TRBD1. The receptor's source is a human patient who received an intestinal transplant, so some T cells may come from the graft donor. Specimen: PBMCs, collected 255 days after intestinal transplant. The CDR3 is CASSLRPPRPGTVQETQYF. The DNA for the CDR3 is TGCGCCAGCAGCTTGAGGCCCCCTCGCCCCGGGACAGTTCAAGAGACCCAGTACTTC. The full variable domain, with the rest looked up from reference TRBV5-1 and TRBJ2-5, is KAGVTQTPRYLIKTRGQQVTLSCSPISGHRSVSWYQQTPGQGLQFLFEYFSETQRNKGNFPGRFSGRQFSNSRSEMNVSTLELGDSALYLCASSLRPPRPGTVQETQYFGPGTRLLVL.